This T cell receptor (beta chain) was sequenced for a study of metastatic and nonmetastatic thyroid tumors (dated by TCRdb to 2018 to 2020). In terms of the full investigation: The researchers compared repertoires between peripheral blood samples and tumor or nodule tissue samples from patients with malignant or benign thyroid disease.

Findings and caveats that apply to the study as a whole: In both blood and tumor samples, malignant tumors were reported to have significantly higher TCR beta diversity than benign nodules.

V is pared back by 4 bases and J by 0 bases, with 11 bases lying between the germline termini. From the germline V gene, CDR1 is SGHRS and CDR2 is YFSETQ. From the cysteine through the phenylalanine, the CDR3 covers 14 amino acids. CDR3 DNA is the only sequence kept; it has 42 bases, read in frame from the first base. No treatment had been received by any patient before thyroid surgery. Using T-cell receptor beta sequencing, the study looked back at clinical samples from patients collected from about 2011 to 2018. This clone came up many times. Its antigen specificity is not known. No per-base quality is available; no much larger clone lies one base away. The library relied on PCR. Sequencing used an Illumina HiSeq 4000. High-throughput sequencing was used to profile the CDR3 region of the TCR beta-chain in every patient. The paper's processing steps were these. A classifier to discriminate distant-metastatic papillary thyroid cancer patients was built from CDR3 differences across clinicopathological groups. Repertoire diversity was assessed with the Shannon index, and tumor-blood repertoire similarity with the Morisita-Horn index. TCRdb reprocessing: public reads trimmed at Q25 with fastp, clones called with MiXCR, in-frame beta chains kept. The V and J calls shown here were made by TCRdb, not taken from the authors' results. In this sample the table shows about 31,000 clones, roughly 19% of which occur a single time. Of the sample, around 22% falls within the top ten clones.

Material for sequencing was blood. The rearranged chain carries TRBV5-1 and TRBJ2-7; D gene: possibly TRBD2, on 6 matching bases. The source is a female donor with papillary thyroid cancer or a benign thyroid nodule (not recorded which). Some clones in this sample may be carry-over from other donors' samples. The CDR3 amino acid sequence is: CASSPRGSSYEQYF. The bases are TGCGCCAGCAGCCCCCGGGGGAGCTCCTACGAGCAGTACTTC.